The text below deals with one T cell receptor beta chain. Its specificity is unknown. A much larger clonotype is one base distant, so this may be a read error. This sample was taken from a study of glioma-infiltrating T cells. Overall study findings and caveats: Tissue and blood shared very few CDR3 sequences.

The iRepertoire nested amplicon-rescue multiplex PCR amplified TCR alpha and beta CDR3s from RNA. TCRdb recomputed calls from the multiplex PCR reads with MiXCR, one row per CDR3 protein. The sample carries about 190,000 distinct CDR3 sequences, 32% recorded once. The clonotype originates from a human donor with low-grade glioma or glioblastoma, undergoing nonglioma brain surgery, or in good health (not recorded which). The sequenced sample consisted of glioma tissue, nonneoplastic brain tissue, or PBMCs (not recorded which).

In DNA, the CDR3 is TGTGCCAGCAGTGAAGTGTCAGGGGGGCTCTATGGCGACACCTTC. Encoded protein: CASSEVSGGLYGDTF. The chain has TRBV2 and TRBJ1-2; 7 bases are shared with TRBD1. The CDR3 is made up of 15 amino acids. Germline V lookup: CDR1 SNHLY, CDR2 FYNNEI. Full variable domain (rest looked up from reference TRBV2 and TRBJ1-2): EPEVTQTPSHQVTQMGQEVILRCVPISNHLYFYWYRQILGQKVEFLVSFYNNEISEKSEIFDDQFSVERPDGSNFTLKIRSTKLEDSAMYFCASSEVSGGLYGDTFGSGTRLTVV.